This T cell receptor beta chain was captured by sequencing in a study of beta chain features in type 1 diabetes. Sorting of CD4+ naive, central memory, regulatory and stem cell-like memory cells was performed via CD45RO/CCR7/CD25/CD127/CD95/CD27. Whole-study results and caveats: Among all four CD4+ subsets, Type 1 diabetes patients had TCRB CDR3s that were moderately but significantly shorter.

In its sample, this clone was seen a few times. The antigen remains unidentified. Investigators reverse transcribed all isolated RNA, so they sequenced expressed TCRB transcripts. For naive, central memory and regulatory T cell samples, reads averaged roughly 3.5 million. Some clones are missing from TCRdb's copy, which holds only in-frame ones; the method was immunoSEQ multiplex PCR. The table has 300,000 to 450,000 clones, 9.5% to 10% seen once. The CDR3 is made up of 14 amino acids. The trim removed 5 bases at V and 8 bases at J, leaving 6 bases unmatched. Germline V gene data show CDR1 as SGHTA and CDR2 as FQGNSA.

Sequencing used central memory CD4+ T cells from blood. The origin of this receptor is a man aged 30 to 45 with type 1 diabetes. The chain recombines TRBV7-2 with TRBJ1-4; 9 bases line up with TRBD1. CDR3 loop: CASSPGTGYEKLFF. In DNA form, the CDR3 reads TGTGCCAGCAGCCCCGGGACAGGGTACGAAAAACTGTTTTTT.